A selection of T cell receptor beta chains follows, all from one sample in a study of patients and donors after allogeneic stem cell transplantation. TCRdb reprocessed the RT-PCR reads via MiXCR and lists one record per CDR3 protein. This sample has 85,000 to 90,000 distinct CDR3 sequences, with roughly 52% found just once. The sample consisted of blood, either unsorted or a sorted T cell fraction (not recorded which). Every receptor here comes from a human donor who was either an allogeneic HSCT recipient or a stem cell or donor lymphocyte infusion donor (not recorded which). It is not recorded whose cells these are; they may come from a transplant donor. Each CDR3 is given with its conserved first and last residue. Fields, in order: V gene, J gene, clone size, D gene, CDR3 length, CDR3 protein, CDR3 DNA. A D gene is named only where the DNA matches it firmly. Some rows mark clone size as missing; the rest say once, few, many or name a class of expanded clone.

TRBV3-1	TRBJ1-1	-	TRBD1	13	CASSRTGGTEAFF	TGTGCCAGCAGCCGAACAGGGGGCACTGAAGCTTTCTTT
TRBV7-2	TRBJ1-1	-	-	15	CASSLVLVGGTEAFF	TGTGCCAGCAGCTTAGTTCTGGTTGGAGGCACTGAAGCTTTCTTT
TRBV7-2	TRBJ1-2	-	-	14	CASSPGPNTSGYTF	TGTGCCAGCAGCCCGGGGCCGAATACTTCAGGCTACACCTTC
TRBV7-2	TRBJ2-1	-	-	16	CASRFYVGEVYNEQFF	TGTGCCAGCAGATTTTATGTCGGGGAGGTATACAATGAGCAGTTCTTC
TRBV6-2/TRBV6-3	TRBJ2-2	-	-	15	CASRIRDTYTGELFF	TGTGCCAGCAGAATACGGGACACCTACACCGGGGAGCTGTTTTTT
TRBV2	TRBJ2-3	-	TRBD2	15	CASSVIAGDTDTQYF	TGTGCCAGCAGTGTTATAGCGGGAGACACAGATACGCAGTATTTT
TRBV13	TRBJ1-1	few	-	13	CASSPSLNTEAFF	TGTGCCAGCAGCCCTTCTTTGAACACTGAAGCTTTCTTT
TRBV28	TRBJ1-5	few	-	11	CASTGVEAQHF	TGTGCCAGCACCGGGGTAGAGGCCCAGCATTTT
TRBV11-2	TRBJ2-3	-	TRBD2	16	CASSLDRLVGGDTQYF	TGTGCCAGCAGCTTAGATCGACTAGTCGGGGGGGATACGCAGTATTTT
TRBV4-1	TRBJ2-1	-	-	16	CASTPVTEPAGNEQFF	TGCGCCAGCACTCCCGTAACGGAACCCGCCGGGAATGAGCAGTTCTTC
TRBV12-3/TRBV12-4	TRBJ1-1	-	-	14	CASSFSDMNTEAFF	TGTGCCAGCAGTTTCTCAGACATGAACACTGAAGCTTTCTTT
TRBV5-5	TRBJ1-1	once	-	14	CASSKDRRGTEAFF	TGTGCCAGCAGCAAGGACCGAAGAGGCACTGAAGCTTTCTTT
TRBV10-3	TRBJ1-2	few	TRBD1	15	CAISERDRANYGYTF	TGTGCCATCAGTGAGAGGGACAGGGCCAACTATGGCTACACCTTC
TRBV29-1	TRBJ1-5	-	-	13	CSVGGTGNQPQHF	TGCAGCGTTGGAGGGACGGGCAATCAGCCCCAGCATTTT
TRBV12-3/TRBV12-4	TRBJ2-3	-	TRBD2	16	CASSDPGTSILDTQYF	TGTGCCAGCAGTGATCCCGGGACTAGCATTTTGGATACGCAGTATTTT
TRBV6-1	TRBJ1-1	-	TRBD1	15	CASSEEQGVYTEAFF	TGTGCCAGCAGTGAAGAACAGGGGGTGTACACTGAAGCTTTCTTT
TRBV27	TRBJ1-5	-	TRBD1	17	CASSFSTTGAGNQPQHF	TGTGCCAGCAGTTTTTCCACGACAGGGGCGGGGAATCAGCCCCAGCATTTT
TRBV7-3	TRBJ1-1	-	-	14	CASSLSRDSNEAFF	TGTGCCAGCAGCTTAAGCCGAGACAGCAATGAAGCTTTCTTT
TRBV20-1	TRBJ2-1	-	TRBD2	15	CSARRGRVPYNEQFF	TGCAGTGCTCGCCGGGGGAGGGTCCCCTACAATGAGCAGTTCTTC
TRBV30	TRBJ1-2	-	-	11	CAWSTNYGYTF	TGTGCCTGGAGCACGAACTATGGCTACACCTTC
TRBV12-3/TRBV12-4	TRBJ1-1	few	-	15	CASSLIRPANTEAFF	TGTGCCAGCAGTTTAATCCGGCCAGCGAACACTGAAGCTTTCTTT
TRBV10-3	TRBJ1-1	few	-	14	CAIKVTGSNTEAFF	TGTGCCATCAAAGTCACAGGCTCAAACACTGAAGCTTTCTTT
TRBV27	TRBJ1-1	-	-	11	CASISGWGAFF	TGTGCCAGCATTTCAGGGTGGGGAGCTTTCTTT
TRBV6-5	TRBJ1-2	-	-	16	CASSYSIVMRRGGYTF	TGTGCCAGCAGTTACTCGATAGTGATGCGCCGGGGTGGCTACACCTTC
TRBV12-3/TRBV12-4	TRBJ1-1	few	-	14	CASSKTGLNTEAFF	TGTGCCAGCAGCAAAACAGGGTTGAACACTGAAGCTTTCTTT
TRBV15	TRBJ1-1	-	-	15	CATQNMFSVNTEAFF	TGTGCCACCCAAAACATGTTTTCGGTGAACACTGAAGCTTTCTTT
TRBV29-1	TRBJ2-5	-	-	13	CSAVAANQETQYF	TGCAGCGCCGTAGCGGCGAACCAAGAGACCCAGTACTTC
TRBV6-5	TRBJ2-1	-	-	14	CASSYRRANNEQFF	TGTGCCAGCAGTTATCGGAGAGCAAACAATGAGCAGTTCTTC
TRBV29-1	TRBJ1-2	few	-	11	CSVHRDYGYTF	TGCAGCGTTCACAGGGACTATGGCTACACCTTC
TRBV27	TRBJ1-5	-	-	15	CASRSSGAGEQPQHF	TGTGCCAGCAGATCCTCGGGGGCTGGGGAGCAGCCCCAGCATTTT
TRBV12-3/TRBV12-4	TRBJ1-5	few	-	14	CASSSNPVGQPQHF	TGTGCCAGCAGTTCAAACCCTGTGGGTCAGCCCCAGCATTTT